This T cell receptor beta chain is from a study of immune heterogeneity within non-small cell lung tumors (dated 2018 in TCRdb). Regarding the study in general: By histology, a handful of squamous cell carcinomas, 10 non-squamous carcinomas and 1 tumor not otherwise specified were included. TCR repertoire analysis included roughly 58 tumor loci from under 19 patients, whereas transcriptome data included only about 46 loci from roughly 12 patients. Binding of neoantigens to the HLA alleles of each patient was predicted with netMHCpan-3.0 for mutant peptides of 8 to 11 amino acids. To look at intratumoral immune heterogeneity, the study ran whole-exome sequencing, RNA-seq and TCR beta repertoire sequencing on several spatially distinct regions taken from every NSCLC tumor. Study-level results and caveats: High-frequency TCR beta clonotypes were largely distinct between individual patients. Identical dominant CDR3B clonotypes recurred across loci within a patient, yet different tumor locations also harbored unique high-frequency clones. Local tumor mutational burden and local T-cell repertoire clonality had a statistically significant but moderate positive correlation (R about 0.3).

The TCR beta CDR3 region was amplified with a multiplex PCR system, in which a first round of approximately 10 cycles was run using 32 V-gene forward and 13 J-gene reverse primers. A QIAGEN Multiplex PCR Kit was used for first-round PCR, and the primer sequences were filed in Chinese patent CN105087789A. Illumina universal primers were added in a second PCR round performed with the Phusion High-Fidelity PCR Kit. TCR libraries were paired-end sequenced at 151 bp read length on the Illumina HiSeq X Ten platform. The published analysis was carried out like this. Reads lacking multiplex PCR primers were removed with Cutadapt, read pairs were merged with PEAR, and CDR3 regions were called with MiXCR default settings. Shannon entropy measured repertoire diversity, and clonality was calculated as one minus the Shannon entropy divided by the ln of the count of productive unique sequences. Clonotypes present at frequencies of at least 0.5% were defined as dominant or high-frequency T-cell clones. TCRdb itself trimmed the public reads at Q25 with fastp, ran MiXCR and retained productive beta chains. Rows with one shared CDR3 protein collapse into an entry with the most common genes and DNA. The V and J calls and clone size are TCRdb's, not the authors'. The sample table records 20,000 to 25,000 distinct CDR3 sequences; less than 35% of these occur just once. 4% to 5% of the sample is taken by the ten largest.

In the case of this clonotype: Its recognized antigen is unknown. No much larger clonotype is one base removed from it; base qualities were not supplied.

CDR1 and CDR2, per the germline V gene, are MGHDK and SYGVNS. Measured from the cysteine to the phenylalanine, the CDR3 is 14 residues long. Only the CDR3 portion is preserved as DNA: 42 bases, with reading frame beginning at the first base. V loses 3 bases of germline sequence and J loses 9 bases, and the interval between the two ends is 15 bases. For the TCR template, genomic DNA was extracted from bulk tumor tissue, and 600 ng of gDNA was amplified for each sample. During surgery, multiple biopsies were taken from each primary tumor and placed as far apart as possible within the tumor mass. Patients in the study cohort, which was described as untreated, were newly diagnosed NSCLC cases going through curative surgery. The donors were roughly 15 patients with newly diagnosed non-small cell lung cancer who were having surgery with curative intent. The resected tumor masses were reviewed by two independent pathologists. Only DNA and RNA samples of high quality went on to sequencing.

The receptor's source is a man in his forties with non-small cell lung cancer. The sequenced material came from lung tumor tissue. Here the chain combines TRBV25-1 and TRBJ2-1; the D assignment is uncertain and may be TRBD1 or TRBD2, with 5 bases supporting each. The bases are TGTGCCAGCAGTGACACTAAGGGACGTAGTGAGCAGTTCTTC. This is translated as CASSDTKGRSEQFF.